The sequence of this T cell receptor (beta chain) was determined in a study of control samples from healthy donors and cancer patients. The CDR3 is 12 residues long. Germline CDR1 and CDR2: MNHEY and SVGAGI. Trimming cost V 8 bases and J 1 base, with 8 bases left between them. Sequencing was performed with immunoSEQ multiplex PCR; in TCRdb, only in-frame clones are kept and a portion is missing. The data show about 110,000 clones, 90% seen once. The sequenced material came from blood. The sequence was obtained from a human donor in good health. The donor label of this sample is uncertain. V usage is TRBV6-5 and J usage is TRBJ1-1; D not certain. CDR3 amino acids: CASLESNTEAFF. The CDR3, as DNA: TGTGCCAGCCTTGAGTCGAACACTGAAGCTTTCTTT.